The 21 T cell receptor beta chains given below trace back to one sample, sequenced in a study of CD8 T cell repertoires and HIV-1 epitope variants. The table came from immunoSEQ multiplex PCR; TCRdb's copy has only in-frame clones and leaves some out. In the table there are 90,000 or so clones, just under 75% of which are singletons. The sample consisted of uncultured baseline CD8+ T cells from peripheral blood mononuclear cells (PBMCs). The origin of the receptors is a male donor with HIV.

The V gene is TRBV5-1, the J gene TRBJ2-1; 9 bases are a match to TRBD2. The CDR3 extends over 15 amino acids. Germline V CDR1 and CDR2: SGHRS, YFSETQ. The ends lost 4 bases at V and 1 base at J; junction bases unmatched: 3. For the CDR3, the DNA is TGCGCCAGCAGCATTAGCGGGGGATCCTACAATGAGCAGTTCTTC. Its protein product is CASSISGGSYNEQFF.

The chain carries TRBV5-1 and TRBJ2-7, with 8 bases that match TRBD1. The trim removed 0 bases at V and 0 bases at J, leaving 2 bases unmatched. Germline CDR1 SGHRS, CDR2 YFSETQ. The CDR3 is 15 amino acids. The CDR3 is CASSLGTGFSYEQYF. CDR3 bases: TGCGCCAGCAGCTTGGGGACAGGGTTCTCCTACGAGCAGTACTTC.

The rearrangement joins TRBV5-6 to TRBJ1-2; no clear D gene. CDR3 length: 15 amino acids. V was clipped by 0 bases and J by 2 bases, with 11 bases between them. Germline V gene sequence: CDR1 SGHDT, CDR2 YYEEEE. The CDR3 bases are TGTGCCAGCAGCTTGGTCTCAGCTTCAAACTATGGCTACACCTTC. This gives the protein CASSLVSASNYGYTF.

The rearrangement links TRBV28 to TRBJ1-3; a possible D gene is TRBD1 (5 bases). CDR3 length equals 16 residues. Germline V gene lookup returns CDR1 MDHEN and CDR2 SYDVKM. The V and J ends lost 3 bases and 3 bases respectively, with 15 bases between them. The CDR3 nucleotides read TGTGCCAGCAGTTTGAGGGTTAGAGGGGTTGGAAACACCATATATTTT. Translation gives CASSLRVRGVGNTIYF. The variable domain in full, completed from reference TRBV28 and TRBJ1-3, reads DVKVTQSSRYLVKRTGEKVFLECVQDMDHENMFWYRQDPGLGLRLIYFSYDVKMKEKGDIPEGYSVSREKKERFSLILESASTNQTSMYLCASSLRVRGVGNTIYFGEGSWLTVV.

The chain links TRBV6-1 to TRBJ1-6, with D unresolved. The V end lost 3 bases, the J end lost 7 bases, and 7 bases lay between the germline ends. CDR3 size: 13 residues. Germline V lookup: CDR1 MNHNS, CDR2 SASEGT. CDR3 nucleotide sequence: TGTGCCAGCAGTGAGAGTAGGAATTCACCCCTCCACTTT. Translated, it gives CASSESRNSPLHF.

The genes are TRBV9 and TRBJ1-1; D gene uncertain. The germline gives CDR1 SGDLS, CDR2 YYNGEE. There are 14 residues in the CDR3. Trimming pared 0 bases from V and 3 bases from J, leaving 9 bases between. The CDR3 coding sequence is TGTGCCAGCAGCGTAGTGGGAGATGACACTGAAGCTTTCTTT. This gives the protein CASSVVGDDTEAFF.

Notes on this clone: Sequence at one end of the junction differs from germline and may be a read error. For the CDR3, the DNA is TGTGCCAGCAGCGATCCCGGGACAGGGGTCCTCGGTGCCTTC. It specifies CASSDPGTGVLGAF. The chain has TRBV7-2 and TRBJ1-2; 10 nucleotides agree with TRBD1. CDR3 length: 14 amino acids. Germline CDR1 SGHTA, CDR2 FQGNSA.

J is TRBJ1-2 and V is TRBV7-2, with TRBD1 as a possible D gene (6 bases). The germline CDR1 and CDR2 sequences are SGHTA and FQGNSA. The germline V and J ends were trimmed by 8 bases and 0 bases, with 13 bases remaining between them. The CDR3 has 14 amino acids. This chain's CDR3 is CASSGGGTNYGYTF. CDR3 coding DNA: TGTGCCAGCTCCGGGGGCGGAACTAACTATGGCTACACCTTC.

With regard to this clone: A far larger clone is off by one base, so a read error is likely. The chain combines TRBV30 with TRBJ1-6, with D hard to call. The CDR3 spans 14 residues. Per the germline V gene, CDR1 is GTSNPN and CDR2 is SVGIG (reference sequence). Trimming pared 5 bases from V and 7 bases from J, leaving 15 bases between. The CDR3 protein is CAWGRGQDNSPLHF. CDR3 in DNA: TGTGCCTGGGGTAGAGGGCAGGACAATTCACCCCTCCACTTT. Using reference TRBV30 and TRBJ1-6 for the parts outside the CDR3, the full variable domain is SQTIHQWPATLVQPVGSPLSLECTVEGTSNPNLYWYRQAAGRGLQLLFYSVGIGQISSEVPQNLSASRPQDRQFILSSKKLLLSDSGFYLCAWGRGQDNSPLHFGNGTRLTVT.

The CDR3, as DNA: TGCAGCGTTGGACAGAGTTTCACAGATACGCAGTATTTT. Encoded protein: CSVGQSFTDTQYF. This chain connects TRBV29-1 to TRBJ2-3; D is perhaps TRBD1 (5 bases). The CDR3 extends over 13 amino acids. V was shortened by 4 bases and J by 2 bases, with 10 bases between the two germline ends. CDR1 is SQVTM and CDR2 is ANQGSEA in the germline V gene.

For the CDR3, the DNA is TGCGCCAGCAGCTTCGGGGGCAGCACAGATACGCAGTATTTT. Its translation: CASSFGGSTDTQYF. J is TRBJ2-3 and V is TRBV5-1, with D possibly being TRBD1 or TRBD2 (6 bases each). This CDR3 has 14 amino acids. V was cut by 2 bases and J by 0 bases, with 7 bases left in between. Germline CDR1 is SGHRS and CDR2 is YFSETQ.

This sequence joins TRBV9 and TRBJ2-5; D gene unclear. This CDR3 spans 17 amino acids. V shed 3 bases and J shed 0 bases, with 18 bases lying between them. Germline V CDR1 and CDR2: SGDLS, YYNGEE. The CDR3 region is CASSGHVALSYQETQYF. DNA of the CDR3: TGTGCCAGCAGCGGCCACGTGGCCCTATCCTACCAAGAGACCCAGTACTTC.

CDR3 protein: CASSPRETRRPQHF. CDR3 sequence (DNA): TGTGCCAGCAGTCCCCGTGAGACCCGAAGGCCCCAGCATTTT. V is TRBV28 and J is TRBJ1-5; D gene uncertain. This CDR3 contains 14 residues. Germline CDR1 is MDHEN and CDR2 is SYDVKM. V lost 5 bases and J 9 bases, leaving 17 bases between the germline ends.

The chain carries TRBV6-5 and TRBJ2-2, with D hard to call. Germline V CDR1 and CDR2: MNHEY, SVGAGI. The CDR3 spans 12 residues. V was cut by 7 bases and J by 4 bases, with 7 bases left in between. The CDR3 loop is CASKRATGELFF. The CDR3 region has the DNA TGTGCCAGCAAGAGAGCCACCGGGGAGCTGTTTTTT.

This sequence joins TRBV12-5 and TRBJ2-5, with D possibly being TRBD1 (8 bases). Germline V CDR1 and CDR2: LGHNT, FRNRAP. Trimming removed 1 base at V and 2 bases at J, with 17 bases between. CDR3 length: 17 amino acids. The CDR3 DNA reads TGTGCTAGTGGTTTGGGAGCGGGGACAGGCGGACAAGAGACCCAGTACTTC. Its translation is CASGLGAGTGGQETQYF.

The genes are TRBV28 and TRBJ2-7; D is uncertain. Trimming left V 8 bases short and J 6 bases short, with 20 bases between. The CDR3 has 14 amino acids. Germline V lookup: CDR1 MDHEN, CDR2 SYDVKM. CDR3 in amino acids: CASAPGRVVPEQYF. The CDR3 region has the DNA TGTGCCAGCGCCCCGGGTAGGGTGGTCCCCGAGCAGTACTTC. The variable domain in full, with the rest retrieved from reference TRBV28 and TRBJ2-7, is DVKVTQSSRYLVKRTGEKVFLECVQDMDHENMFWYRQDPGLGLRLIYFSYDVKMKEKGDIPEGYSVSREKKERFSLILESASTNQTSMYLCASAPGRVVPEQYFGPGTRLTVT.

The chain combines TRBV28 with TRBJ2-7, with D uncertain. From germline, CDR1 is MDHEN and CDR2 SYDVKM. V gave up 2 bases and J gave up 6 bases, with 11 bases separating them. The CDR3 is 13 residues long. CDR3 loop: CASSLRGYGEQYF. The CDR3, as DNA: TGTGCCAGCAGTTTACGTGGGTACGGCGAGCAGTACTTC.

The J gene is TRBJ1-2, the V gene TRBV28; D unclear. Deletions cut 3 bases from V and 2 bases from J, with 13 bases between. The CDR3 has 15 amino acids. CDR1 is MDHEN and CDR2 is SYDVKM in the germline V gene. The CDR3, as DNA: TGTGCCAGCAGTTTCCGGCTCGACGGAAACTATGGCTACACCTTC. This codes for CASSFRLDGNYGYTF.

V is TRBV7-9 and J is TRBJ2-6, with D hard to call. Germline V gene data show CDR1 as SEHNR and CDR2 as FQNEAQ (reference sequence). The CDR3 sequence is 14 residues long. V was pared by 8 bases and J by 0 bases, with 8 bases between. This CDR3 is CASGIYSGANVLTF. CDR3 sequence (DNA): TGTGCCAGCGGAATATACTCTGGGGCCAACGTCCTGACTTTC. Full variable domain (remainder filled in from reference TRBV7-9 and TRBJ2-6): DTGVSQNPRHKITKRGQNVTFRCDPISEHNRLYWYRQTLGQGPEFLTYFQNEAQLEKSRLLSDRFSAERPKGSFSTLEIQRTEQGDSAMYLCASGIYSGANVLTFGAGSRLTVL.

The CDR3 loop reads CASRGTSGTYEQYF. The CDR3 DNA follows: TGCGCCAGCAGAGGGACTAGCGGGACCTACGAGCAGTACTTC. The chain carries TRBV5-1 and TRBJ2-7; TRBD2 agrees at 13 bases. V was clipped by 5 bases and J by 2 bases; unmatched bases: 1. The CDR3 contains 14 residues. Looked up from germline, CDR1 is SGHRS and CDR2 is YFSETQ.

The chain is built from TRBV2 and TRBJ2-7; unclear D gene. Germline CDR1 SNHLY, CDR2 FYNNEI. Trimming took 3 bases from V and 2 from J, leaving 17 bases between them. The CDR3 consists of 16 residues. DNA of the CDR3: TGTGCCAGCAGTGATGGGCATCGGACGGTCACCTACGAGCAGTACTTC. This sequence encodes CASSDGHRTVTYEQYF.